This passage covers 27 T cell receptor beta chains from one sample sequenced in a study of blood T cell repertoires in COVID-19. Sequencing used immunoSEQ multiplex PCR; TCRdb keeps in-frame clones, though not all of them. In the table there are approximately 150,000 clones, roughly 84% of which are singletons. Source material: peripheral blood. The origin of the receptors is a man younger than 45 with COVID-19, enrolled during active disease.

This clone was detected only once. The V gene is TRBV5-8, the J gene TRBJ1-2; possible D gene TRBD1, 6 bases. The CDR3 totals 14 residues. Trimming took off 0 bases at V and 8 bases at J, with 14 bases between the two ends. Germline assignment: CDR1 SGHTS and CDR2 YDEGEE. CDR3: CASSLGRGATGYTF. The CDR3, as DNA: TGTGCCAGCAGCTTGGGCAGGGGAGCCACAGGCTACACCTTC. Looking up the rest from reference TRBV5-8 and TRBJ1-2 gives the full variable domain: EAGVTQSPTHLIKTRGQQATLRCSPISGHTSVYWYQQALGLGLQFLLWYDEGEERNRGNFPPRFSGRQFPNYSSELNVNALELEDSALYLCASSLGRGATGYTFGSGTRLTVV.

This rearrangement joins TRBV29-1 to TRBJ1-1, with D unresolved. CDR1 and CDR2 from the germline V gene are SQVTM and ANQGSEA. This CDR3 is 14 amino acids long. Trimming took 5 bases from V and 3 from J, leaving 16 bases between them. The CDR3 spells CSVTRLTDYTEAFF. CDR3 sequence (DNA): TGCAGCGTTACGCGATTGACGGACTACACTGAAGCTTTCTTT.

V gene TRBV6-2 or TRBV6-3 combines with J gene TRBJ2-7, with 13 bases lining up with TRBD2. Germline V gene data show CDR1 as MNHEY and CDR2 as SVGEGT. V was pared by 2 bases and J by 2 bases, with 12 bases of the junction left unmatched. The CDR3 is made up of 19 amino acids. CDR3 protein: CASSYIQLAGGPVPYEQYF. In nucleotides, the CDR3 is TGTGCCAGCAGTTACATCCAACTAGCGGGAGGGCCGGTACCCTACGAGCAGTACTTC.

In DNA, the CDR3 is TGTGCCGGAAGGACAGGGAGGGAAGGTGAGCAGTTCTTC. Residues: CAGRTGREGEQFF. This sequence joins TRBV7-9 and TRBJ2-1; a possible D gene is TRBD1 (8 bases). Trimming removed 11 bases from V and 9 bases from J, with 20 bases in between. The length of the CDR3 is 13 residues. Per germline, CDR1 SEHNR and CDR2 FQNEAQ (reference sequence).

CDR3 sequence: CASSFPIQANYGYTF. The CDR3 DNA is TGTGCCAGCAGCTTCCCCATACAGGCGAACTATGGCTACACCTTC. This chain uses TRBV11-2 with TRBJ1-2; maybe TRBD1 (5 bases). Per germline, CDR1 SGHAT and CDR2 FQNNGV. Trimming shortened V by 3 bases and J by 2 bases, and 13 bases separated the two germline ends. CDR3 size: 15 residues.

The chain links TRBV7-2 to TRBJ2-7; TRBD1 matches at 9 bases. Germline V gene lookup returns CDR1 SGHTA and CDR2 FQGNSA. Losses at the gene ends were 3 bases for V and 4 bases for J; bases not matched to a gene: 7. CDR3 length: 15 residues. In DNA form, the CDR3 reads TGTGCCAGCAGCTTTATCGGGACAGGGAGATACGAGCAGTACTTC. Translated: CASSFIGTGRYEQYF.

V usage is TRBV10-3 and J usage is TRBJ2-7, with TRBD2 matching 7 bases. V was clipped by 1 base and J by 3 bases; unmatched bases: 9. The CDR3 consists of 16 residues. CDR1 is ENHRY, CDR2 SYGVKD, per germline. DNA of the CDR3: TGTGCCATCAGTGAGTTCTCCCTAGCGGTAAGCTACGAGCAGTACTTC. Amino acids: CAISEFSLAVSYEQYF.

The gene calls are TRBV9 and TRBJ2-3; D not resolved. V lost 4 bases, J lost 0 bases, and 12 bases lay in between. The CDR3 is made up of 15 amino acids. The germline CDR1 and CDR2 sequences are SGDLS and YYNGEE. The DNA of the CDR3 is TGTGCCAGCAGCCGGAGCCCGACGAGCACAGATACGCAGTATTTT. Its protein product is CASSRSPTSTDTQYF.

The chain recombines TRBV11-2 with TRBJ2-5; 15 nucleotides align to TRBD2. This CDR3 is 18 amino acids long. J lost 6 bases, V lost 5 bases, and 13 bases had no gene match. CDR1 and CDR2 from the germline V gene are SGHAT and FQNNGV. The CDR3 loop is CASSPSGLAGGLWKTQYF. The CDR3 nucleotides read TGTGCCAGCAGCCCCTCTGGACTAGCGGGAGGGCTTTGGAAGACCCAGTACTTC.

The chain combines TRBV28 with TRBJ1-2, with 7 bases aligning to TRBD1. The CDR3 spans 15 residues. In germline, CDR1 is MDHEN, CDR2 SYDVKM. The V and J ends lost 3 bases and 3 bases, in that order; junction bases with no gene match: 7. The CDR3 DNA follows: TGTGCCAGCAGTTTTACAGGGGCGGGATACTATGGCTACACCTTC. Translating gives CASSFTGAGYYGYTF.

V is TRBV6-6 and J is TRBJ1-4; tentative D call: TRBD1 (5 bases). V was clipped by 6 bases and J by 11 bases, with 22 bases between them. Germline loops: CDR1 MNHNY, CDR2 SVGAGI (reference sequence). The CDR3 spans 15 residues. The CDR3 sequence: CASSSFYRTLGKLFF. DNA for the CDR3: TGTGCCAGCAGCAGTTTTTACAGGACCCTGGGTAAACTGTTTTTT.

In DNA, the CDR3 is TGTGCCAGCATGGCAGCGGGAGGTGGAGGTACGCAGTATTTT. This codes for CASMAAGGGGTQYF. This chain links TRBV2 with TRBJ2-3; TRBD2 agrees at 9 bases. The CDR3 sequence is 14 residues long. J lost 8 bases, V lost 7 bases, and 10 bases had no gene match. Germline V CDR1 and CDR2: SNHLY, FYNNEI.

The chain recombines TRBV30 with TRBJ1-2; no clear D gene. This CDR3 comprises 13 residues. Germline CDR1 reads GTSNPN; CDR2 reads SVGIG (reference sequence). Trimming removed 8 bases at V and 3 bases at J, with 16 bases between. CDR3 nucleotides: TGTGCCACAAATAAGGTCCGGGACTATGGCTACACCTTC. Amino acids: CATNKVRDYGYTF.

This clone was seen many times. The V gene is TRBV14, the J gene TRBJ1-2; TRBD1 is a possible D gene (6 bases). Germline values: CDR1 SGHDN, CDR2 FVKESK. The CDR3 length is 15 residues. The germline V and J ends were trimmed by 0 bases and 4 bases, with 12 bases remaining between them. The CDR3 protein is CASSQDPGAVYGYTF. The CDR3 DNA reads TGTGCCAGCAGCCAAGATCCAGGGGCGGTCTATGGCTACACCTTC.

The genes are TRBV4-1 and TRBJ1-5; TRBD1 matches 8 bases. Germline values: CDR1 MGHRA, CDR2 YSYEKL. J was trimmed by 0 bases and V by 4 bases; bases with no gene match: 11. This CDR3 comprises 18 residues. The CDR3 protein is CASSPRFGQGFSNQPQHF. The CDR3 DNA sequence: TGCGCCAGCAGCCCCCGTTTCGGACAGGGTTTTAGCAATCAGCCCCAGCATTTT.

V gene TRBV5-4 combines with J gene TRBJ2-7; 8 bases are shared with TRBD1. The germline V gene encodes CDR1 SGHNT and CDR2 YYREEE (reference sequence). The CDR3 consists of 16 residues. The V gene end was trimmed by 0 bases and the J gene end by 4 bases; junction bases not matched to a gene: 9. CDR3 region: CASSLAQGAIRYEQYF. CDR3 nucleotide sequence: TGTGCCAGCAGCTTGGCTCAGGGGGCGATAAGGTACGAGCAGTACTTC.

CDR3 in DNA: TGTGCCAGCAGCGTAGTGGCGGGAATGAGCCACAATGAGCAGTTCTTC. Amino acid sequence: CASSVVAGMSHNEQFF. V usage is TRBV9 and J usage is TRBJ2-1; D is perhaps TRBD2 (6 bases). From germline, CDR1 is SGDLS and CDR2 YYNGEE. The CDR3 is 16 residues long. Deletions cut 0 bases from V and 5 bases from J, with 15 bases between.

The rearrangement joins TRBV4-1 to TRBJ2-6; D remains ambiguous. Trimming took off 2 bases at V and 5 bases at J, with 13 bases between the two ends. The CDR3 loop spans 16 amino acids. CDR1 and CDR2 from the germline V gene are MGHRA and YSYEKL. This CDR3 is CASSQSGGRRANVLTF. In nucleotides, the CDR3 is TGCGCCAGCAGCCAATCGGGTGGTAGAAGGGCCAACGTCCTGACTTTC.

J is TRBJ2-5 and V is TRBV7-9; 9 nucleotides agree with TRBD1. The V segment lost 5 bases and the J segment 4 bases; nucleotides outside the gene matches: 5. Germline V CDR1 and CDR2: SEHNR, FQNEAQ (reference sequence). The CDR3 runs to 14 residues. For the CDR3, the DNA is TGTGCCAGCAGCCGCGGACAGGGGCCAGAGACCCAGTACTTC. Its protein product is CASSRGQGPETQYF.

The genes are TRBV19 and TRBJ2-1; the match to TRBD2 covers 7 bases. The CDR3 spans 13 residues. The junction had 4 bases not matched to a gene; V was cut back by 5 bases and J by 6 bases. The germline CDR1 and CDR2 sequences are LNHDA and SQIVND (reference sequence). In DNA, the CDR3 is TGTGCCAGTAGTCTAGGACTAGTCAATGAGCAGTTCTTC. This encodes CASSLGLVNEQFF.

The CDR3 sequence is CASRASGRAADTQYF. The CDR3 DNA reads as TGCGCCAGCAGGGCGAGCGGGAGGGCCGCAGATACGCAGTATTTT. The chain carries TRBV4-1 and TRBJ2-3; 10 nucleotides agree with TRBD2. The CDR3 consists of 15 residues. CDR1 is MGHRA and CDR2 is YSYEKL in the germline V gene. V shed 6 bases, J shed 4 bases, and the junction held 7 bases outside the gene matches.

The CDR3 reads CASSQGGDRGKQYF. The CDR3 region has the DNA TGCGCCAGCAGCCAAGGGGGGGACAGGGGAAAGCAGTACTTC. This rearrangement joins TRBV4-1 to TRBJ2-7, with 10 positions matching TRBD1. The length of the CDR3 is 14 residues. Germline CDR1 and CDR2: MGHRA and YSYEKL. The J segment lost 8 bases and the V segment lost 1 base, leaving 5 bases of the junction unmatched.

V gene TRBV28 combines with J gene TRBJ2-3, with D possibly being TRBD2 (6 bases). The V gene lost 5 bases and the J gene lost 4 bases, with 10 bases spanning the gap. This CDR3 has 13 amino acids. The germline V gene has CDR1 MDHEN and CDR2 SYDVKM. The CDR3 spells CASSPTSSDTQYF. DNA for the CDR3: TGTGCCAGCAGTCCCACTAGCTCAGATACGCAGTATTTT. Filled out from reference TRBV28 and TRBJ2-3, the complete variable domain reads DVKVTQSSRYLVKRTGEKVFLECVQDMDHENMFWYRQDPGLGLRLIYFSYDVKMKEKGDIPEGYSVSREKKERFSLILESASTNQTSMYLCASSPTSSDTQYFGPGTRLTVL.

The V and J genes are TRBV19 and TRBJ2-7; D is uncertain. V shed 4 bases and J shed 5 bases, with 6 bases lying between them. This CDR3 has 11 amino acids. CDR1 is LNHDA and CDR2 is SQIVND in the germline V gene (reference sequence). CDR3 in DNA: TGTGCCAGTAGTACAGGCCACGAGCAGTACTTC. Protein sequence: CASSTGHEQYF.

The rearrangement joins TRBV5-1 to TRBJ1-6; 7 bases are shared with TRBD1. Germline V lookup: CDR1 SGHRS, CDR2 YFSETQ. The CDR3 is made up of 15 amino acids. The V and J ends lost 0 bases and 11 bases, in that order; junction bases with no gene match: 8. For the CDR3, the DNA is TGCGCCAGCAGCTTGGGTGGCAGGGGGTCTGCACCCCTCCACTTT. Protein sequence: CASSLGGRGSAPLHF.

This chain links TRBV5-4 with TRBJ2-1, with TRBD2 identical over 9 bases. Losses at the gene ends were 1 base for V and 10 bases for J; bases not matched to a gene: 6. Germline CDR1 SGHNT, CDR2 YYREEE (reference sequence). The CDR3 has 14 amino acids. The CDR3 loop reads CASSLKLAGGEQFF. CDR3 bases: TGTGCCAGCAGCTTGAAACTAGCGGGTGGGGAGCAGTTCTTC.

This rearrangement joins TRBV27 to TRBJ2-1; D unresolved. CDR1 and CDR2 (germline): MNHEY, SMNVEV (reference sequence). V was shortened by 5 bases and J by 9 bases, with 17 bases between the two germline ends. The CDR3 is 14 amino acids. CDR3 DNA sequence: TGTGCCAGCAGTCAAGGAGTCGAGTGGCGTGAGCAGTTCTTC. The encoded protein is CASSQGVEWREQFF.